Below are 15 T cell receptor beta chains sequenced from a single sample in a study of blood T cell repertoires in COVID-19. Measured with immunoSEQ multiplex PCR; TCRdb has only the in-frame clones, and not every one. The sample consists of 65,000 to 90,000 clones, around 89% of them appearing once. Input material: peripheral blood. These receptors originate from a man aged 45 to 65 with acute or convalescent COVID-19.

The chain carries TRBV9 and TRBJ1-5; D might be TRBD1 (6 bases). The CDR3 contains 13 residues. Germline V lookup: CDR1 SGDLS, CDR2 YYNGEE. With 4 bases removed from V and 4 bases from J, the gap between germline ends came to 9 bases. The DNA for the CDR3 is TGTGCCAGCAGCAACGGACAGAATCAGCCCCAGCATTTT. This codes for CASSNGQNQPQHF.

The chain joins TRBV6-5 to TRBJ1-2; a possible D gene is TRBD1 (6 bases). With 8 bases removed from V and 3 bases from J, the gap between germline ends came to 16 bases. The germline V gene has CDR1 MNHEY and CDR2 SVGAGI. This CDR3 comprises 14 residues. CDR3 protein: CASEYDRIDYGYTF. The CDR3 DNA reads TGTGCCAGCGAATACGACAGGATCGACTATGGCTACACCTTC.

The V gene is TRBV28, the J gene TRBJ1-5; a possible D gene is TRBD1 (5 bases). Germline-derived CDR1 and CDR2 are MDHEN and SYDVKM. This CDR3 has 14 residues. The ends were cut back, 3 bases at V and 5 bases at J, with 11 bases in the middle. The CDR3 spells CASSFRGDHQPQHF. The CDR3 DNA follows: TGTGCCAGCAGTTTTCGGGGGGACCATCAGCCCCAGCATTTT.

This rearrangement joins TRBV10-3 to TRBJ2-3; TRBD2 agrees at 14 bases. Germline V lookup: CDR1 ENHRY, CDR2 SYGVKD. This CDR3 is built from 20 residues. V lost 2 bases and J lost 0; bases outside the gene matches: 10. This CDR3 reads CAISERLAGGPGSSTDTQYF. In DNA form, the CDR3 reads TGTGCCATCAGTGAGAGACTAGCGGGGGGGCCGGGGTCTAGCACAGATACGCAGTATTTT.

The V gene is TRBV11-2, the J gene TRBJ1-1; D possibly corresponds to TRBD1 (5 bases). CDR1 SGHAT and CDR2 FQNNGV come from the germline V gene. The CDR3 totals 13 residues. V shed 1 base and J shed 9 bases, with 12 bases lying between them. Here the CDR3 DNA reads TGTGCCAGCAGCTTAGCTCAGGGATTCCAAGCTTTCTTT. It yields the protein CASSLAQGFQAFF.

This clone was recorded a few times. The chain is built from TRBV3-1 (or the pseudogene TRBV3-2) and TRBJ2-1; no clear D gene. Germline CDR1 LGHDT, CDR2 YNNKEL (reference sequence). V was pared by 3 bases and J by 8 bases, with 5 bases between. The CDR3 loop spans 11 amino acids. The CDR3: CASSQSHEQFF. The CDR3 DNA sequence: TGTGCCAGCAGCCAGAGCCATGAGCAGTTCTTC.

The rearrangement joins TRBV13 to TRBJ1-2; 8 positions agree with TRBD1. V gave up 6 bases and J gave up 4 bases; unmatched junction bases: 7. This CDR3 is built from 14 residues. The germline CDR1 and CDR2 sequences are PRHDT and FYEKMQ (reference sequence). CDR3 protein: CASRGAGTGYGYTF. CDR3 coding DNA: TGTGCCAGCAGAGGGGCCGGGACAGGCTATGGCTACACCTTC.

This clone was seen only once. The chain combines TRBV7-3 with TRBJ2-3, with D hard to call. V lost 5 bases and J 1 base, leaving 13 bases between the germline ends. The germline V gene encodes CDR1 SGHTA and CDR2 FQGTGA. The CDR3 is 15 amino acids. This CDR3 is CASSHGGARTDTQYF. CDR3 in DNA: TGTGCCAGCAGCCATGGTGGAGCCCGCACAGATACGCAGTATTTT.

V and J are TRBV10-1 and TRBJ1-2, with 8 positions matching TRBD1. CDR3 length: 15 residues. V shed 8 bases, J shed 4 bases, and the junction held 12 bases outside the gene matches. The V gene's germline CDR1 is WNHNN and CDR2 SYGVQD (reference sequence). For the CDR3, the DNA is TGCGCCAGCGGGGCAGGGGGCCGGGGCCGCTATGGCTACACCTTC. Protein sequence: CASGAGGRGRYGYTF.

The chain uses TRBV18 and TRBJ2-6; TRBD1 matches at 7 bases. Trimming at V came to 3 bases and at J to 6 bases, leaving 2 bases not matched to a gene. This CDR3 has 14 amino acids. The germline CDR1 and CDR2 sequences are KGHSH and LQKENI. The CDR3 DNA reads TGTGCCAGCTCACCCGACAGGGCGGCCAACGTCCTGACTTTC. It yields the protein CASSPDRAANVLTF.

This CDR3 reads CASSSRQGANNEKLFF. CDR3 coding DNA: TGCGCCAGCAGCTCTCGGCAGGGGGCAAATAATGAAAAACTGTTTTTT. The chain employs TRBV5-1 and TRBJ1-4; 8 bases line up with TRBD1. CDR3 length equals 16 residues. Germline V gene lookup returns CDR1 SGHRS and CDR2 YFSETQ. J was trimmed by 4 bases and V by 3 bases; bases with no gene match: 8.

This chain links TRBV28 with TRBJ2-7, with TRBD2 as a possible D gene (6 bases). Trimming removed 4 bases at V and 2 bases at J, with 21 bases between. The CDR3 loop spans 17 amino acids. The germline V gene has CDR1 MDHEN and CDR2 SYDVKM. The CDR3 DNA is TGTGCCAGCAGTTCCCCGGCAGGCGGGGCTATTCCCTACGAGCAGTACGTC. It translates to CASSSPAGGAIPYEQYV.

The rearrangement joins TRBV9 to TRBJ1-1, with D possibly being TRBD1 (6 bases). From germline, CDR1 is SGDLS and CDR2 YYNGEE. Between the trimmed V and J ends, which lost 1 base and 5 bases, there was a span of 15 bases. This CDR3 is 15 amino acids long. The CDR3 DNA is TGTGCCAGCAGCGTAAGAGGGGGGGAGGGAACTGAAGCTTTCTTT. Translated: CASSVRGGEGTEAFF.

This sequence joins TRBV18 and TRBJ1-3, with a weak D call TRBD1 (5 bases). Germline CDR1 is KGHSH and CDR2 is LQKENI. The V end lost 2 bases, the J end lost 0 bases, and 14 bases lay between the germline ends. CDR3 length: 17 amino acids. CDR3 amino acids: CASSPSFGGSSGNTIYF. The CDR3 DNA follows: TGTGCCAGCTCACCATCATTCGGGGGGAGCTCTGGAAACACCATATATTTT.

This sequence joins TRBV27 and TRBJ1-6; D ambiguous. Germline CDR1 MNHEY, CDR2 SMNVEV (reference sequence). The CDR3 covers 16 residues. The V end lost 4 bases, the J end lost 8 bases, and 18 bases lay between the germline ends. The CDR3, as DNA: TGTGCCAGCAGTTCCAAGGGAGGGTGGTTGGATTCACCCCTCCACTTT. Translated: CASSSKGGWLDSPLHF.